Listed here is a single T cell receptor (beta chain). What this receptor recognizes is not known. No base-level quality is on record; no much larger clone is a single base apart. A patient counted as having stable Graves' hyperthyroidism if no progression to ophthalmopathy occurred over 18 months of follow-up. The hyperthyroidism patients were between 18 and 65 years old and newly diagnosed, with a disease duration of less than 2 months. Exclusion was applied to patients with uncontrolled infections, other autoimmune diseases, pregnancy or lactation. Diagnoses were established on the basis of clinical symptoms, serum thyroxine and TRAb, thyroid ultrasound, and orbital computed tomography. PBMCs were isolated from approximately 10 ml of fresh peripheral blood by Ficoll-Paque density gradient centrifugation. Trizol reagent was used to extract total RNA, and RNA quality was then checked on an Agilent 2100 Bioanalyzer.

The data were taken from a study of T cells in Graves' hyperthyroidism and ophthalmopathy (dated by TCRdb to the late 2010s). In the study overall: Peripheral blood was sampled at the time of initial diagnosis, prior to any treatment. Prospective prediction of ophthalmopathy was tested in an independent validation cohort of under 20 hyperthyroidism patients and 17 patients who later progressed to ophthalmopathy. In about 6 Graves' hyperthyroidism patients, the study also compared T-cell repertoires from thyroid tissue with T-cell repertoires from blood. The 75 to 100 discovery patients were divided at random into training and test sets in a 7:3 ratio. Following sampling, methimazole starting at 30 mg daily was given to hyperthyroidism patients, and high-dose intravenous methylprednisolone was given to ophthalmopathy patients. The paper describes TCR Vbeta CDR3 sequencing of around 140 peripheral blood samples, made up of about 41 ophthalmopathy patients, some 76 hyperthyroidism patients and roughly 17 progressor patients. To identify TCR V-J signatures that set the groups apart, the researchers used a discovery cohort of approximately 98 patients, made up of 43 with Graves' ophthalmopathy and 55 to 65 with stable Graves' hyperthyroidism.

V is pared back by 4 bases and J by 5 bases, with 14 bases lying between the germline termini. The germline V gene yields SNHLY for CDR1 and FYNNEI for CDR2. From cysteine to phenylalanine, the CDR3 is 15 amino acids long. The read is trimmed to its CDR3 DNA, 45 bases read in frame from base 1. What the authors observed across the whole study: Most expanded thyroid clonotypes (frequency above 0.001) were also found in blood, which suggests that blood repertoires may mirror thyroid immune responses. Sample size was not statistically predetermined, and investigators were not blinded to group allocation. In validation, progression to ophthalmopathy was predicted by the model with 70.59% sensitivity and approximately 78% specificity, a median of around 5.9 months before onset. A model built on a 13 V-J signature distinguished ophthalmopathy from stable hyperthyroidism, reaching 87.88% sensitivity and 81% to 83% specificity in cross-validation and 80%/75% in testing.

TCR beta CDR3 regions were amplified from RNA transcripts. For the first round of RT-PCR on the TCR CDR3, the HTBI primer set was used together with the Qiagen OneStep RT-PCR kit. Libraries were constructed in a second round of multiplex PCR, after which size selection and purification were carried out. Libraries were sequenced paired-end with 100 bp reads on an Illumina HiSeq2000. In the original analysis: Raw data were processed with SOAPnuke, discarding reads with adapters, uncalled bases, mean Phred below 15, or no exact constant-primer or identifier match. COPE v1.2.5 was used to merge the high-quality paired reads, and each unique nucleotide sequence was defined as a clonotype. MiTCR v1.1 was used to align clonotypes to the IMGT TRBV, TRBD and TRBJ reference segments. Analysis was restricted to V-J combinations with a frequency above 0.0001, which covered 99% to 99.2% of repertoires. The TCS score was defined as F50 (clonal expansion) divided by E x V (chaos), with BLOSUM62-based TCRdist calculated between CDR3 peptides within each V-J. Welch's t-statistics and random forest reduced around 550 V-J features to about 13, which were used in a naive Bayes classifier (R e1071). TCRdb itself trimmed the public reads at Q25 with fastp, ran MiXCR and retained productive beta chains. One record per CDR3 amino acid sequence lists the most common genes and DNA. The V and J calls come from TCRdb's annotation, not from the publication. The sample includes 190,000 or so distinct CDR3 sequences, with about 16% observed a single time. The ten largest clones take up about 45% of the sample.

The sequence is built from TRBV2 and TRBJ2-2; the D gene cannot be resolved beyond TRBD1 or TRBD2, each matching 6 bases. The TCR comes from a man aged 35 to 55 with Graves' hyperthyroidism. The specimen sequenced was blood. The CDR3 corresponds to CASSGTGAGTGELFF. The DNA reads TGTGCCAGCAGTGGTACGGGGGCTGGGACCGGGGAGCTGTTTTTT.